Listed below are T cell receptor beta chains from one sample, sequenced in a study of CD8+CD57+ T cells in acquired aplastic anemia. TCRdb re-called the reads through MiXCR, storing one row per CDR3 protein. The sample gives 200,000 to 300,000 distinct CDR3 sequences, 82% of which show up once; approximately 40% is in the top ten. Sequencing was performed on sorted CD4+, CD8+, or CD8+CD57+ T cells (not recorded which) from PBMCs. These receptors came from a human donor with aplastic anemia. Both conserved end residues are part of each CDR3. Each record gives: V gene, J gene, clone size, D gene, CDR3 protein, CDR3 DNA. D genes are given only for firm matches. Only some rows state a clone size, as once, few, many or a class for expanded clones.

v_gene: TRBV5-1; j_gene: TRBJ2-3; abundance: once; d_gene: -; CDR3aa: CASSVEGGEGTQYF; CDR3nt: TGTGCCAGCAGCGTAGAAGGGGGGGAGGGCACGCAGTATTTT
v_gene: TRBV2; j_gene: TRBJ1-1; abundance: -; d_gene: TRBD1; CDR3aa: CASGDGGTETTEAFF; CDR3nt: TGTGCCAGCGGTGACGGGGGGACAGAGACGACTGAAGCTTTCTTT
v_gene: TRBV11-1; j_gene: TRBJ1-6; abundance: -; d_gene: -; CDR3aa: CASSVVQQGGGSPLHF; CDR3nt: TGTGCCAGCAGTGTTGTACAACAAGGGGGAGGGTCACCCCTCCACTTT
v_gene: TRBV5-6; j_gene: TRBJ2-3; abundance: once; d_gene: TRBD1; CDR3aa: CASILDRGGATDTQYF; CDR3nt: TGTGCCAGCATCCTAGACAGGGGGGGGGCCACAGATACGCAGTATTTT
v_gene: TRBV7-9; j_gene: TRBJ2-7; abundance: -; d_gene: TRBD2; CDR3aa: CASSSNRGGGNEQYF; CDR3nt: TGTGCCAGCAGCTCCAATAGAGGCGGGGGGAACGAGCAGTACTTC
v_gene: TRBV7-9; j_gene: TRBJ1-5; abundance: -; d_gene: -; CDR3aa: CASSLGPGGLFFGHF; CDR3nt: -
v_gene: TRBV2; j_gene: TRBJ1-1; abundance: -; d_gene: -; CDR3aa: CASTRSSGSTEAFF; CDR3nt: TGTGCCAGCACCAGATCGTCAGGGAGTACTGAAGCTTTCTTT
v_gene: TRBV12-5; j_gene: TRBJ2-2; abundance: -; d_gene: TRBD2; CDR3aa: CASKVVVSSGRLAGELFF; CDR3nt: TGTGCTAGTAAGGTAGTCGTTAGTAGCGGGAGATTGGCCGGGGAGCTGTTTTTT
v_gene: TRBV7-9; j_gene: TRBJ1-2; abundance: -; d_gene: -; CDR3aa: CASSLDLNGLVYAYTF; CDR3nt: TGTGCCAGCAGCTTAGATCTGAACGGGCTCGTATATGCTTACACCTTC
v_gene: TRBV7-8; j_gene: TRBJ2-3; abundance: -; d_gene: -; CDR3aa: CASSVGSDTQYFRHF; CDR3nt: -
v_gene: TRBV11-2; j_gene: TRBJ2-1; abundance: -; d_gene: -; CDR3aa: CASSRGGGNGQDEQFF; CDR3nt: TGTGCCAGCAGCCGGGGTGGCGGGAACGGTCAGGATGAGCAGTTCTTC
v_gene: TRBV9; j_gene: TRBJ2-7; abundance: -; d_gene: -; CDR3aa: CASSEGRTVYEQYF; CDR3nt: TGTGCCAGCAGCGAGGGACGGACGGTTTACGAGCAGTACTTC
v_gene: TRBV9; j_gene: TRBJ2-1; abundance: -; d_gene: -; CDR3aa: CAISEGEIHEQLF; CDR3nt: TGTGCCATCAGTGAGGGGGAGATCCACGAGCAGCTCTTC
v_gene: TRBV28; j_gene: TRBJ2-5; abundance: -; d_gene: TRBD1; CDR3aa: CASSGQGEETQYF; CDR3nt: TGTGCCAGCAGCGGACAGGGCGAAGAGACCCAGTACTTC
v_gene: TRBV25-1; j_gene: TRBJ2-7; abundance: -; d_gene: -; CDR3aa: CASSESLFYEQYF; CDR3nt: TGTGCCAGCAGTGAATCCCTTTTTTACGAGCAGTACTTC
v_gene: TRBV7-9; j_gene: TRBJ1-1; abundance: once; d_gene: -; CDR3aa: CASSLDLTDEKQAFF; CDR3nt: TGTGCCAGCAGCTTAGATCTGACAGATGAAAAACAAGCTTTCTTT
v_gene: TRBV2; j_gene: TRBJ2-7; abundance: -; d_gene: -; CDR3aa: CASSVGISYEQYF; CDR3nt: TGTGCCAGCAGCGTGGGCATTTCCTACGAGCAGTACTTC
v_gene: TRBV7-9; j_gene: TRBJ2-3; abundance: -; d_gene: -; CDR3aa: CASSLEGQPNYDYF; CDR3nt: TGTGCCAGCAGCTTAGAAGGACAGCCCAATTATGACTACTTT
v_gene: TRBV7-9; j_gene: TRBJ1-2; abundance: -; d_gene: -; CDR3aa: CASSPDRESGYTF; CDR3nt: TGTGCCAGCAGCCCTGATAGGGAGTCCGGCTACACCTTC
v_gene: TRBV11-3; j_gene: TRBJ2-3; abundance: many; d_gene: -; CDR3aa: CASSLEVGPDTQYF; CDR3nt: TGTGCCAGCAGCTTAGAGGTGGGTCCCGATACGCAGTATTTT
v_gene: TRBV4-1; j_gene: TRBJ2-3; abundance: few; d_gene: -; CDR3aa: CASSERAAAGHISSTDTQYF; CDR3nt: TGCGCCAGCAGCGAAAGAGCGGCCGCGGGGCACATTTCCAGCACAGATACGCAGTATTTT
v_gene: TRBV12-3/TRBV12-4; j_gene: TRBJ2-1; abundance: -; d_gene: -; CDR3aa: CASSPTVSAYNEQFF; CDR3nt: TGTGCCAGCAGTCCGACAGTTTCGGCCTACAATGAGCAGTTCTTC
v_gene: TRBV19; j_gene: TRBJ1-5; abundance: -; d_gene: -; CDR3aa: CASSIFAVQPQHF; CDR3nt: TGTGCCAGTAGTATTTTCGCAGTACAGCCCCAGCATTTT
v_gene: TRBV24-1; j_gene: TRBJ2-2; abundance: -; d_gene: TRBD1; CDR3aa: CATSDLGQGGTGELFF; CDR3nt: TGTGCCACCAGTGATTTGGGACAGGGGGGCACCGGGGAGCTGTTTTTT
v_gene: TRBV5-4; j_gene: TRBJ2-1; abundance: -; d_gene: -; CDR3aa: CASSLDERAYNEQFF; CDR3nt: TGTGCCAGCAGCTTGGATGAACGAGCCTACAATGAGCAGTTCTTC
v_gene: TRBV2; j_gene: TRBJ2-1; abundance: -; d_gene: TRBD1; CDR3aa: CASSLGGTGETQFF; CDR3nt: TGTGCCAGCAGCTTAGGGGGGACAGGGGAGACGCAGTTCTTC
v_gene: TRBV20-1; j_gene: TRBJ2-1; abundance: -; d_gene: -; CDR3aa: CSASPSTANLSNEQFF; CDR3nt: TGCAGTGCTAGTCCATCGACAGCGAACTTGTCGAATGAGCAGTTCTTC
v_gene: TRBV7-9; j_gene: TRBJ1-1; abundance: -; d_gene: TRBD1; CDR3aa: CASSRGDGKGQNKEAFF; CDR3nt: TGTGCCAGCAGCCGGGGGGACGGAAAGGGACAGAACAAGGAAGCTTTCTTT
v_gene: TRBV9; j_gene: TRBJ2-1; abundance: -; d_gene: -; CDR3aa: CASSDGGMDAQCF; CDR3nt: TGTGCCAGCAGCGATGGGGGGATGGACGCGCAGTGCTTC
v_gene: TRBV2; j_gene: TRBJ1-1; abundance: -; d_gene: -; CDR3aa: CASTRDTEAFF; CDR3nt: TGTGCCAGCACGCGGGACACTGAAGCTTTCTTT
v_gene: TRBV7-8; j_gene: TRBJ1-6; abundance: -; d_gene: TRBD1; CDR3aa: CASSFGPGGTALSLHF; CDR3nt: TGTGCCAGCAGCTTTGGTCCAGGCGGGACAGCCCTTTCCCTCCACTTT
v_gene: TRBV9; j_gene: TRBJ2-3; abundance: -; d_gene: -; CDR3aa: CASSAGSPGYTFEYF; CDR3nt: -